The sequence of this T cell receptor (beta chain) was determined in a study of T cell responses to AZD1222 COVID-19 vaccine. Findings and limits, study-wide: Donors, mostly white British, included more females; clonal diversity was possibly underestimated. Dominant CD4 TCR responses targeted spike regions 160-218 and 743-854. Just a handful of people given AZD1222 tested seropositive at baseline.

Assay: immunoSEQ multiplex PCR; the TCRdb copy retains only in-frame clones and omits some. Of some 120,000 clones listed, around 87% were seen once; the top ten hold 1.3% to 1.5%. Trimming removed 3 bases at V and 11 bases at J, with 14 bases between. Per germline, CDR1 KGHSH and CDR2 LQKENI. This CDR3 spans 14 amino acids. In regard to this clone: Its antigen is not known.

The chain uses TRBV18 and TRBJ1-6; D might be TRBD1 (6 bases). This sequence was found in an adult in good health. The source was peripheral blood, collected on day 0 of AZD1222 vaccination. Here the CDR3 reads CASSPEVGGPPLHF. Here the CDR3 DNA reads TGTGCCAGCTCACCGGAGGTCGGGGGGCCACCCCTCCACTTT.